These 18 T cell receptor beta chains originate from one sample sequenced in a study of OX40 agonist ivuxolimab in advanced cancers. Sequencing was performed with immunoSEQ multiplex PCR; in TCRdb, only in-frame clones are kept and a portion is missing. Among about 69,000 clones listed, approximately 92% were seen once. The starting material was CD4+ or CD8+ T cells sorted from blood, obtained in a trial of the OX40 agonist ivuxolimab. These receptors were obtained from an adult with an advanced solid tumor such as melanoma, head and neck, liver or kidney cancer.

The chain carries TRBV30 and TRBJ2-7; D is ambiguous. The CDR3 loop spans 15 amino acids. Germline loops: CDR1 GTSNPN, CDR2 SVGIG (reference sequence). Trimming shortened V by 2 bases and J by 0 bases, and 14 bases separated the two germline ends. For the CDR3, the DNA is TGTGCCTGGAGTTTGGTACAGCTAAGCTCCTACGAGCAGTACTTC. Amino acids: CAWSLVQLSSYEQYF.

The V gene is TRBV29-1, the J gene TRBJ2-1; D remains ambiguous. The CDR3 is 14 amino acids. Germline lookup yields CDR1 SQVTM and CDR2 ANQGSEA. V was cut by 0 bases and J by 4 bases, with 10 bases left in between. This CDR3 reads CSVEDRQPYNEQFF. The CDR3, as DNA: TGCAGCGTTGAAGATCGCCAGCCTTACAATGAGCAGTTCTTC.

The chain combines TRBV7-2 with TRBJ2-2; TRBD2 aligns across 12 bases. Germline V CDR1 and CDR2: SGHTA, FQGNSA. Trimming at V came to 2 bases and at J to 7 bases, leaving 11 bases not matched to a gene. The CDR3 runs to 18 residues. CDR3 residues: CASSLSYGLAGSVGELFF. As DNA, the CDR3 is TGTGCCAGCAGCTTATCCTATGGACTAGCGGGATCGGTCGGGGAGCTGTTTTTT. The full variable domain, its missing parts supplied by reference TRBV7-2 and TRBJ2-2, is GAGVSQSPSNKVTEKGKDVELRCDPISGHTALYWYRQSLGQGLEFLIYFQGNSAPDKSGLPSDRFSAERTGGSVSTLTIQRTQQEDSAVYLCASSLSYGLAGSVGELFFGEGSRLTVL.

The chain carries TRBV28 and TRBJ2-7, with D hard to call. This CDR3 comprises 13 residues. Germline V gene sequence: CDR1 MDHEN, CDR2 SYDVKM. V was shortened by 2 bases and J by 6 bases, with 11 bases between the two germline ends. The CDR3 loop reads CASSLKGLGEQYF. As DNA, the CDR3 is TGTGCCAGCAGTTTAAAGGGTTTGGGCGAGCAGTACTTC.

This chain connects TRBV7-9 to TRBJ2-3; D not certain. CDR1 is SEHNR and CDR2 is FQNEAQ in the germline V gene (reference sequence). This CDR3 is built from 15 residues. V lost 1 base and J lost 1, with 9 bases in between. The CDR3: CASSLVEHGTDTQYF. The CDR3 coding sequence is TGTGCCAGCAGCTTAGTAGAACATGGCACAGATACGCAGTATTTT.

In nucleotides, the CDR3 is TGTGCCAGCAGTTACGACCTCTTTTCACCCCTCCACTTT. Translating it yields CASSYDLFSPLHF. V and J are TRBV6-5 and TRBJ1-6; no reliable D call. V gave up 2 bases and J gave up 9 bases, with 8 bases separating them. There are 13 residues in the CDR3. Germline V gene data show CDR1 as MNHEY and CDR2 as SVGAGI.

The chain employs TRBV5-5 and TRBJ1-1; tentative D call: TRBD1 (6 bases). Germline values: CDR1 SGHKS, CDR2 YYEKEE (reference sequence). This CDR3 is built from 16 residues. V gave up 3 bases and J gave up 2 bases, with 17 bases separating them. CDR3 sequence reads: CASSYPGQASNTEAFF. The CDR3 DNA reads TGTGCCAGCAGCTACCCGGGACAAGCCTCAAACACTGAAGCTTTCTTT.

J is TRBJ2-1 and V is TRBV7-9; D not certain. The CDR3 has 14 amino acids. Germline V gene lookup returns CDR1 SEHNR and CDR2 FQNEAQ (reference sequence). Trimming cost V 1 base and J 2 bases, with 6 bases left between them. CDR3 protein: CASSLVNTYNEQFF. CDR3 sequence (DNA): TGTGCCAGCAGCTTAGTAAACACCTACAATGAGCAGTTCTTC.

V is TRBV11-2 and J is TRBJ2-1; D remains unclear. The CDR3 loop spans 12 amino acids. Trimming removed 0 bases at V and 12 bases at J, with 9 bases between. Per germline, CDR1 SGHAT and CDR2 FQNNGV. This CDR3 is CASSLDGWGQFF. The CDR3 DNA sequence: TGTGCCAGCAGCTTAGACGGGTGGGGGCAGTTCTTC.

This clone came up a few times. V is TRBV7-3 and J is TRBJ2-3; TRBD2 matches at 11 bases. The CDR3 covers 15 residues. CDR1 SGHTA and CDR2 FQGTGA come from the germline V gene. J was trimmed by 2 bases and V by 3 bases; bases with no gene match: 1. CDR3 nucleotides: TGTGCCAGCAGCTTTAGCGGGGGGGCCACAGATACGCAGTATTTT. Translation: CASSFSGGATDTQYF.

The J gene is TRBJ1-5, the V gene TRBV6-1; 7 nucleotides align to TRBD1. The CDR3 extends over 17 amino acids. J gave up 4 bases and V 3 bases, and 12 bases lay outside the gene matches. CDR1 MNHNS and CDR2 SASEGT come from the germline V gene. CDR3 loop: CASSDLGTVPGNQPQHF. CDR3 sequence (DNA): TGTGCCAGCAGTGATCTCGGGACAGTCCCGGGGAATCAGCCCCAGCATTTT.

The chain employs TRBV27 and TRBJ1-2; possible D gene TRBD1, 6 bases. Germline CDR1 and CDR2: MNHEY and SMNVEV (reference sequence). The CDR3 has 15 amino acids. V was cut by 2 bases and J by 0 bases, with 10 bases left in between. CDR3 in amino acids: CASSLGGRANYGYTF. CDR3 in DNA: TGTGCCAGCAGTTTAGGGGGCAGAGCTAACTATGGCTACACCTTC.

The J gene is TRBJ2-1, the V gene TRBV4-1; the D is unclear. V shed 1 base and J shed 0 bases, with 7 bases lying between them. The CDR3 runs to 15 residues. Germline V CDR1 and CDR2: MGHRA, YSYEKL. The CDR3 here is CASSQARFSYNEQFF. The CDR3 region has the DNA TGCGCCAGCAGCCAAGCCCGCTTCTCCTACAATGAGCAGTTCTTC.

The chain carries TRBV10-3 and TRBJ2-5; D might be TRBD1 or TRBD2, each matching 5 bases. The CDR3 is made up of 14 amino acids. Deletions cut 6 bases from V and 6 bases from J, with 17 bases between. Per the germline V gene, CDR1 is ENHRY and CDR2 is SYGVKD. This CDR3 reads CAISRVVRDQTQYF. The DNA for the CDR3 is TGTGCCATCAGCCGAGTGGTCCGGGACCAGACCCAGTACTTC.

The chain employs TRBV29-1 and TRBJ1-1; D is ambiguous. The CDR3 contains 11 residues. Germline V gene sequence: CDR1 SQVTM, CDR2 ANQGSEA. The CDR3: CTGRGNTEAFF. The CDR3 coding sequence is TGCACCGGTCGGGGGAACACTGAAGCTTTCTTT. The full variable domain, completed using reference TRBV29-1 and TRBJ1-1, is SAVISQKPSRDICQRGTSLTIQCQVDSQVTMMFWYRQQPGQSLTLIATANQGSEATYESGFVIDKFPISRPNLTFSTLTVSNMSPEDSSIYLCTGRGNTEAFFGQGTRLTVV.

The chain links TRBV27 to TRBJ1-2, with D maybe TRBD1 (5 bases). The length of the CDR3 is 13 residues. The germline V and J ends were trimmed by 3 bases and 4 bases, with 9 bases remaining between them. CDR1 is MNHEY, CDR2 SMNVEV, per germline (reference sequence). This chain's CDR3 is CASSFRGTYGYTF. CDR3 DNA sequence: TGTGCCAGCAGTTTTCGGGGGACCTATGGCTACACCTTC.

This clone showed up just a few times. The chain combines TRBV6-6 with TRBJ1-2; 9 nucleotides match TRBD1. Germline assignment: CDR1 MNHNY and CDR2 SVGAGI (reference sequence). The junction had 14 bases not matched to a gene; V was cut back by 5 bases and J by 7 bases. The CDR3 has 16 residues. This CDR3 reads CASSRTRQGGDSGYTF. The CDR3 coding sequence is TGTGCCAGCAGTCGAACACGACAGGGGGGAGATAGTGGCTACACCTTC.

This clone came up a few times. The chain joins TRBV6-5 to TRBJ1-2, with D possibly being TRBD1 (5 bases). The CDR3 loop spans 13 amino acids. Germline loops: CDR1 MNHEY, CDR2 SVGAGI. Between the trimmed V and J ends, which lost 2 bases and 7 bases, there was a span of 11 bases. For the CDR3, the DNA is TGTGCCAGCAGTTACCCAGCAGGGTTTGGCTACACCTTC. As protein: CASSYPAGFGYTF.